Shown below are 18 T cell receptor beta chains from a single sample sequenced in a study of shared clonotypes between healthy human individuals. The table came from immunoSEQ multiplex PCR; TCRdb's copy has only in-frame clones and leaves some out. Of hundreds of thousands of clones listed, around 77% are singletons. The sequenced material came from PBMCs. The receptors originated from a woman aged 40 to 50 in good health. Some clones in this sample may be carry-over from other donors' samples.

V is TRBV5-8 and J is TRBJ1-2; tentative D call: TRBD1 (6 bases). The CDR3 totals 15 residues. CDR1 SGHTS and CDR2 YDEGEE come from the germline V gene. With 4 bases removed from V and 4 bases from J, the gap between germline ends came to 17 bases. In nucleotides, the CDR3 is TGTGCCAGCAGCCTCCGGGACACTTTTTCCTATGGCTACACCTTC. Amino acid sequence: CASSLRDTFSYGYTF.

This chain uses TRBV5-1 with TRBJ2-7; TRBD2 might be the D (6 bases). V dropped 4 bases and J dropped 5 bases, with 16 bases sitting between them. Germline CDR1 SGHRS, CDR2 YFSETQ. The CDR3 is 14 amino acids. The CDR3 region is CASSIRGGVDEQYF. CDR3 coding DNA: TGCGCCAGCAGCATTAGGGGAGGCGTGGACGAGCAGTACTTC.

The chain carries TRBV28 and TRBJ2-7, with D tentatively TRBD2 (6 bases). The V end lost 5 bases, the J end lost 0 bases, and 23 bases lay between the germline ends. This CDR3 is 18 amino acids long. Germline V gene sequence: CDR1 MDHEN, CDR2 SYDVKM. The chain's CDR3 is CASSPPGVVRVSSYEQYF. The CDR3, as DNA: TGTGCCAGCAGTCCCCCGGGGGTTGTAAGGGTTAGCTCCTACGAGCAGTACTTC.

The V and J genes are TRBV28 and TRBJ2-7; no firm D call. CDR3 size: 15 residues. Per germline, CDR1 MDHEN and CDR2 SYDVKM. Deletions cut 1 base from V and 1 base from J, with 11 bases between. CDR3 protein: CASSLLSSSSYEQYF. In DNA, the CDR3 is TGTGCCAGCAGTTTATTGTCTAGTAGTTCCTACGAGCAGTACTTC. The full variable domain, with the rest looked up from reference TRBV28 and TRBJ2-7, is DVKVTQSSRYLVKRTGEKVFLECVQDMDHENMFWYRQDPGLGLRLIYFSYDVKMKEKGDIPEGYSVSREKKERFSLILESASTNQTSMYLCASSLLSSSSYEQYFGPGTRLTVT.

The chain uses TRBV6-4 and TRBJ2-2, with D tentatively TRBD2 (5 bases). The CDR3 runs 15 residues. The V end lost 2 bases, the J end lost 4 bases, and 11 bases lay between the germline ends. The germline V gene encodes CDR1 MRHNA and CDR2 SNTAGT. The CDR3 protein is CASSDEGEGTGELFF. CDR3 bases: TGTGCCAGCAGTGACGAGGGAGAGGGCACCGGGGAGCTGTTTTTT.

Ten or more counts support this clone. The chain has TRBV18 and TRBJ2-3; 11 bases are shared with TRBD2. With 0 bases clipped from V and 4 bases from J, the junction kept 9 bases outside the gene matches. The length of the CDR3 is 18 residues. Germline CDR1 reads KGHSH; CDR2 reads LQKENI. CDR3 nucleotide sequence: TGTGCCAGCTCACCACCGGGACTAGCGGCCCTACCCCCAGATACGCAGTATTTT. Amino acids: CASSPPGLAALPPDTQYF. Drawing the rest from reference TRBV18 and TRBJ2-3, the complete variable domain is NAGVMQNPRHLVRRRGQEARLRCSPMKGHSHVYWYRQLPEEGLKFMVYLQKENIIDESGMPKERFSAEFPKEGPSILRIQQVVRGDSAAYFCASSPPGLAALPPDTQYFGPGTRLTVL.

V and J are TRBV27 and TRBJ2-7; D is uncertain. In germline, CDR1 is MNHEY, CDR2 SMNVEV (reference sequence). The CDR3 is 14 residues long. Trimming took off 3 bases at V and 0 bases at J, with 9 bases between the two ends. The CDR3 sequence: CASSFWASSYEQYF. CDR3 nucleotides: TGTGCCAGCAGTTTCTGGGCTAGCTCCTACGAGCAGTACTTC.

The J gene is TRBJ2-1, the V gene TRBV15, with 14 bases aligning to TRBD2. The length of the CDR3 is 16 residues. Germline V gene data show CDR1 as LNHNV and CDR2 as YYDKDF (reference sequence). V was clipped by 5 bases and J by 12 bases; unmatched bases: 12. In nucleotides, the CDR3 is TGTGCCACCAGCGGGGGACTAGCGGGAGCCTTTAAGGTGCAGTTCTTC. Translated, it gives CATSGGLAGAFKVQFF. Combining the CDR3 with reference TRBV15 and TRBJ2-1 gives the whole variable domain DAMVIQNPRYQVTQFGKPVTLSCSQTLNHNVMYWYQQKSSQAPKLLFHYYDKDFNNEADTPDNFQSRRPNTSFCFLDIRSPGLGDTAMYLCATSGGLAGAFKVQFFGPGTRLTVL.

This chain connects TRBV10-3 to TRBJ2-7; 9 positions match TRBD2. V lost 3 bases to trimming and J lost 6 bases; unmatched junction nucleotides: 9. The CDR3 extends over 15 amino acids. Germline V lookup: CDR1 ENHRY, CDR2 SYGVKD. The CDR3 sequence is CAISDLREGNREQYF. CDR3 nucleotide sequence: TGTGCCATCAGTGACTTGCGGGAGGGGAACCGCGAGCAGTACTTC.

The chain recombines TRBV19 with TRBJ2-7; no clear D. This CDR3 contains 14 residues. V gave up 5 bases and J gave up 4 bases, with 15 bases separating them. Germline V gene lookup returns CDR1 LNHDA and CDR2 SQIVND (reference sequence). The CDR3 region is CASSGDLVPYEQYF. The CDR3 coding sequence is TGTGCCAGTAGTGGGGATCTAGTCCCTTACGAGCAGTACTTC.

This rearrangement joins TRBV30 to TRBJ2-3; no definite D call. The CDR3 contains 11 residues. Germline assignment: CDR1 GTSNPN and CDR2 SVGIG (reference sequence). Between the trimmed V and J ends, which lost 4 bases and 2 bases, there was a span of 4 bases. DNA of the CDR3: TGTGCCTGGAAGCACACAGATACGCAGTATTTT. Encoded protein: CAWKHTDTQYF.

The chain is built from TRBV7-9 and TRBJ1-1; TRBD1 matches at 8 bases. J lost 3 bases, V lost 1 base, and 4 bases had no gene match. The CDR3 contains 15 residues. The V gene's germline CDR1 is SEHNR and CDR2 FQNEAQ (reference sequence). This CDR3 reads CASSLGQGAYTEAFF. In DNA form, the CDR3 reads TGTGCCAGCAGCTTAGGTCAGGGGGCATACACTGAAGCTTTCTTT.

This clone was found once. A far larger clone is just one base off, so this is likely a read error. The chain combines TRBV2 with TRBJ1-3, with 8 positions matching TRBD1. This CDR3 region has 13 residues. Germline values: CDR1 SNHLY, CDR2 FYNNEI. The CDR3 spells CDSRGQAGNTIYF. CDR3 in DNA: TGTGACAGCAGGGGACAGGCTGGAAACACCATATATTTT. The variable domain in full, with the rest retrieved from reference TRBV2 and TRBJ1-3, is EPEVTQTPSHQVTQMGQEVILRCVPISNHLYFYWYRQILGQKVEFLVSFYNNEISEKSEIFDDQFSVERPDGSNFTLKIRSTKLEDSAMYFCDSRGQAGNTIYFGEGSWLTVV.

The V call is TRBV5-8, the J call TRBJ1-4; D may be TRBD1 (6 bases). Germline V lookup: CDR1 SGHTS, CDR2 YDEGEE. The CDR3 is 14 residues long. V was cut by 4 bases and J by 4 bases, with 11 bases left in between. The CDR3 protein is CASSLGAHNEKLFF. The CDR3 DNA follows: TGTGCCAGCAGCCTGGGGGCCCATAATGAAAAACTGTTTTTT.

This sequence joins TRBV28 and TRBJ1-5; the D gene is possibly TRBD1 (5 bases). Trimming pared 5 bases from V and 6 bases from J, leaving 11 bases between. CDR1 is MDHEN and CDR2 is SYDVKM in the germline V gene. This CDR3 spans 13 amino acids. CDR3 nucleotide sequence: TGTGCCAGCAGTATAAGGCAGGGTCAGCCCCAGCATTTT. Translated, it gives CASSIRQGQPQHF.

The CDR3, as DNA: TGTGCCAGCAGCTCTTGGTGGGTTTCCTCCTACAATGAGCAGTTCTTC. As protein: CASSSWWVSSYNEQFF. The genes are TRBV5-6 and TRBJ2-1, with D uncertain. Germline V CDR1 and CDR2: SGHDT, YYEEEE. The V and J ends lost 3 bases and 0 bases respectively, with 13 bases between them. The CDR3 is made up of 16 amino acids.

This chain links TRBV4-1 with TRBJ2-7, with 8 bases lining up with TRBD2. The CDR3 length is 15 residues. Germline V lookup: CDR1 MGHRA, CDR2 YSYEKL. With 4 bases clipped from V and 4 bases from J, the junction kept 9 bases outside the gene matches. The CDR3 region has the DNA TGCGCCAGCAGCCCAAGTCCCGGGACTAGGTACGAGCAGTACTTC. The encoded protein is CASSPSPGTRYEQYF.

CDR3 sequence: CASSPRSLGATTNEKLFF. CDR3 bases: TGTGCCAGCAGCCCTAGGAGCCTGGGGGCAACAACTAATGAAAAACTGTTTTTT. This rearrangement joins TRBV11-2 to TRBJ1-4; the D gene is possibly TRBD1 (6 bases). There are 18 residues in the CDR3. With 5 bases removed from V and 0 bases from J, the gap between germline ends came to 19 bases. Per germline, CDR1 SGHAT and CDR2 FQNNGV.